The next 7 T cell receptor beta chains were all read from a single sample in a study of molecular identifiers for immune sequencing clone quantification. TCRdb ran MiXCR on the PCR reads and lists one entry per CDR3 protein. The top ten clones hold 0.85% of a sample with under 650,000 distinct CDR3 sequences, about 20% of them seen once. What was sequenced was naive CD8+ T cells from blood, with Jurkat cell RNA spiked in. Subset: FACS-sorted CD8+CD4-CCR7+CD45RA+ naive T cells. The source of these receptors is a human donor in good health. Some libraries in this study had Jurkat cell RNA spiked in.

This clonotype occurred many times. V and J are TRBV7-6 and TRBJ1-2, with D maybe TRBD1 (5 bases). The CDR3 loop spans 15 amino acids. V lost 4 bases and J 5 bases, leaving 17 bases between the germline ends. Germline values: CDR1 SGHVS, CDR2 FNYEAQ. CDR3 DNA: TGTGCCAGCAGCTCAACCCCACGAGGGGATTATGGCTACACCTTC. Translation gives CASSSTPRGDYGYTF. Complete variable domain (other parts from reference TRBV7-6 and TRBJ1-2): GAGVSQSPRYKVTKRGQDVALRCDPISGHVSLYWYRQALGQGPEFLTYFNYEAQQDKSGLPNDRFSAERPEGSISTLTIQRTEQRDSAMYRCASSSTPRGDYGYTFGSGTRLTVV.

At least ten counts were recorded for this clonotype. For the CDR3, the DNA is TGTGCCAGCAGCTTGACCCCCGGGTACGAGCAGTACTTC. It encodes CASSLTPGYEQYF. The genes are TRBV7-2 and TRBJ2-7; D unresolved. Germline CDR1 SGHTA, CDR2 FQGNSA. Between the trimmed V and J ends, which lost 3 bases and 4 bases, there was a span of 10 bases. The CDR3 has 13 residues.

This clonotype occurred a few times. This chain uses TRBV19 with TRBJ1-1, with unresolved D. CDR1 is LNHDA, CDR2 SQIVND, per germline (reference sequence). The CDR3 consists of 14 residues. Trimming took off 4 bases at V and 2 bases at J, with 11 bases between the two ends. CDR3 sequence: CASSTMTTNTEAFF. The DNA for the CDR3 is TGTGCCAGTAGTACGATGACGACTAACACTGAAGCTTTCTTT.

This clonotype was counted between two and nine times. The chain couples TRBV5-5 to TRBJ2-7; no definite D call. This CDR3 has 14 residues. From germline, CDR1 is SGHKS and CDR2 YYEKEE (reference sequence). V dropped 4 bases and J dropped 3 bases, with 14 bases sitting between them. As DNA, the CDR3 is TGTGCCAGCAGCGCGACACGCGAGTTCTACGAGCAGTACTTC. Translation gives CASSATREFYEQYF. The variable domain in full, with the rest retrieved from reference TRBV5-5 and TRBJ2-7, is DAGVTQSPTHLIKTRGQQVTLRCSPISGHKSVSWYQQVLGQGPQFIFQYYEKEERGRGNFPDRFSARQFPNYSSELNVNALLLGDSALYLCASSATREFYEQYFGPGTRLTVT.

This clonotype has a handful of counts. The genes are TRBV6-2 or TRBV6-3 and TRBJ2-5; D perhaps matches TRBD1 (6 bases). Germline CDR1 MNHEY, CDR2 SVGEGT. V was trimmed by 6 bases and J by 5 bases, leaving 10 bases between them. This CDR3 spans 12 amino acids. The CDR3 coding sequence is TGTGCCAGCAGACAGGGCGCGGAGACCCAGTACTTC. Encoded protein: CASRQGAETQYF.

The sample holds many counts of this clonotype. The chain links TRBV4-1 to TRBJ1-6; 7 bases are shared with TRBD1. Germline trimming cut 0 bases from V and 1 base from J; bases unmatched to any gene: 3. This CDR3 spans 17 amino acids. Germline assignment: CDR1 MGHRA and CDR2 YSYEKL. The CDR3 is CASSQEDRLSYNSPLHF. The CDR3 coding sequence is TGCGCCAGCAGCCAAGAGGACAGGTTGTCCTATAATTCACCCCTCCACTTT.

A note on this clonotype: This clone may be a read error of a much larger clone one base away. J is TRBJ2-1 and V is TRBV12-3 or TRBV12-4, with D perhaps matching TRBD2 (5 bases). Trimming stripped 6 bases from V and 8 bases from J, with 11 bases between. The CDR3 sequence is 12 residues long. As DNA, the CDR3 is TGTGCCAGCAGCCCCGGGGAATATGAGCAGTTCTTC. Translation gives CASSPGEYEQFF.